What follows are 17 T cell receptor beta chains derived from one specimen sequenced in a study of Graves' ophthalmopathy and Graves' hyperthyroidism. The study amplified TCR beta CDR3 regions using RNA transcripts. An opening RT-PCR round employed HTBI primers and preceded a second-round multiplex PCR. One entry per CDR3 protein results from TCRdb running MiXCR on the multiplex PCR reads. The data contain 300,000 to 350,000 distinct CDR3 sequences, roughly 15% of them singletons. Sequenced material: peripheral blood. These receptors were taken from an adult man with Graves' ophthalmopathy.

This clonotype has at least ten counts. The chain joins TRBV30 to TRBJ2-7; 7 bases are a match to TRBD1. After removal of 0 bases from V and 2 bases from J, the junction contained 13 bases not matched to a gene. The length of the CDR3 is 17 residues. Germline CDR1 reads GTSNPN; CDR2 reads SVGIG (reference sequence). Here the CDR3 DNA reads TGTGCCTGGAGTGTACTATTCCGGGCAGGGGGTCCCTACGAGCAGTACTTC. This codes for CAWSVLFRAGGPYEQYF.

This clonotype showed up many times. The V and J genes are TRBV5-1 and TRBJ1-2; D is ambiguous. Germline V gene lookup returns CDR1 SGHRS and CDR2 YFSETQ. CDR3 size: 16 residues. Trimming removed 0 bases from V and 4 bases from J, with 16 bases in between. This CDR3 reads CASSLAPRPGIYGYTF. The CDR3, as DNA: TGCGCCAGCAGCTTGGCCCCCCGCCCGGGGATCTATGGCTACACCTTC. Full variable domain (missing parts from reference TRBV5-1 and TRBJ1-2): KAGVTQTPRYLIKTRGQQVTLSCSPISGHRSVSWYQQTPGQGLQFLFEYFSETQRNKGNFPGRFSGRQFSNSRSEMNVSTLELGDSALYLCASSLAPRPGIYGYTFGSGTRLTVV.

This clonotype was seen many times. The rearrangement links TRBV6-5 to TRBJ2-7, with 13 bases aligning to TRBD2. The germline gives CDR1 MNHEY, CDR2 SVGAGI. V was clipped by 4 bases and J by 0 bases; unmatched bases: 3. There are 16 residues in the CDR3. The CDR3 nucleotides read TGTGCCAGCAGTTTCGGGACTAGCGGGACCTCCTACGAGCAGTACTTC. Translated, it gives CASSFGTSGTSYEQYF.

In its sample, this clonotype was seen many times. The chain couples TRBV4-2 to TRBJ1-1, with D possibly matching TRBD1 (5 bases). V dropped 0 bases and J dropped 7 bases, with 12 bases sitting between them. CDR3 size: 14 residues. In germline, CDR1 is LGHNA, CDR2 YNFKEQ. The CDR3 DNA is TGTGCCAGCAGCCAAGATGACGACAGACTTGAAGCTTTCTTT. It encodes CASSQDDDRLEAFF.

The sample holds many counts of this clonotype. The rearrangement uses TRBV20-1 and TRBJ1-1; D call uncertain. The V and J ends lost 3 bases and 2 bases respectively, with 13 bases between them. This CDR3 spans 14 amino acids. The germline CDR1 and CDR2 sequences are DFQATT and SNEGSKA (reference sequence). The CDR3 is CSARKDGRNTEAFF. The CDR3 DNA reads TGCAGTGCTAGGAAGGACGGAAGAAACACTGAAGCTTTCTTT.

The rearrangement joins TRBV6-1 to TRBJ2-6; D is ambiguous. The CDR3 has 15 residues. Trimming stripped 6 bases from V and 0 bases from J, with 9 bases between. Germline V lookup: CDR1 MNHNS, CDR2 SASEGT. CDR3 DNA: TGTGCCAGCAGCACTTTAGGCTCTGGGGCCAACGTCCTGACTTTC. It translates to CASSTLGSGANVLTF.

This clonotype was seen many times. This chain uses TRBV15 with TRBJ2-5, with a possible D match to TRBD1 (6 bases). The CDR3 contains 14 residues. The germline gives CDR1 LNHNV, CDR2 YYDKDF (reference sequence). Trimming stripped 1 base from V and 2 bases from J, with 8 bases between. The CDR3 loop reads CATSRVQGQETQYF. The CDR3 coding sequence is TGTGCCACCAGCAGAGTGCAGGGGCAAGAGACCCAGTACTTC.

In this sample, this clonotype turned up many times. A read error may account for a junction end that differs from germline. DNA of the CDR3: TGCGCCAGCAGCCTACTCGAGGGGGGAAGACTTCAGAACACTGAAGCTTTCTTT. The encoded protein is CASSLLEGGRLQNTEAFF. V is TRBV7-6 and J is TRBJ1-1; TRBD1 might be the D (6 bases). The CDR3 sequence is 18 residues long. The germline V gene encodes CDR1 SGHVS and CDR2 FNYEAQ.

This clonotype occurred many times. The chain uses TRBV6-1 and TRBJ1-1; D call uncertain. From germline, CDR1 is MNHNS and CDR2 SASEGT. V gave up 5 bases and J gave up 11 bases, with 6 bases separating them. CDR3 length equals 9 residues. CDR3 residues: CASSHEAFF. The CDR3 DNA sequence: TGTGCCAGCAGTCATGAGGCTTTCTTT.

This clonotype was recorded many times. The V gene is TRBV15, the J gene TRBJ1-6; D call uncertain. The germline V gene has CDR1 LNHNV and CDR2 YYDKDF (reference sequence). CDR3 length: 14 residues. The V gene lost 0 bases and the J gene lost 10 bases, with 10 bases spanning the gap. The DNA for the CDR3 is TGTGCCACCAGCAGAGATTGGGGAGGCTCACCCCTCCACTTT. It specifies CATSRDWGGSPLHF.

CDR3 loop: CASSWREEGYEQYF. DNA of the CDR3: TGTGCCAGCAGTTGGCGGGAAGAAGGCTACGAGCAGTACTTC. The V and J genes are TRBV12-3 or TRBV12-4 and TRBJ2-7, with D possibly being TRBD2 (6 bases). CDR3 length: 14 residues. Trimming pared 4 bases from V and 3 bases from J, leaving 13 bases between.

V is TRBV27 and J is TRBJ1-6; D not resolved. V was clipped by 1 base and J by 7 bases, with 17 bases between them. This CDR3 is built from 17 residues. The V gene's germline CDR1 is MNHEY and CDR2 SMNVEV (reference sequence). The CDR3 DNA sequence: TGTGCCAGCAGTTTATTATCAATAGGGATCAGAAATTCACCCCTCCACTTT. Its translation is CASSLLSIGIRNSPLHF.

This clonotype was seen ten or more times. The DNA for the CDR3 is TGCAGTGCTAAGGCGTCGAACACTGAAGCTTTCTTT. Its protein is CSAKASNTEAFF. This chain connects TRBV20-1 to TRBJ1-1, with D unresolved. Germline V gives CDR1 DFQATT, CDR2 SNEGSKA (reference sequence). The CDR3 runs 12 residues. V gave up 4 bases and J gave up 1 base, with 7 bases separating them.

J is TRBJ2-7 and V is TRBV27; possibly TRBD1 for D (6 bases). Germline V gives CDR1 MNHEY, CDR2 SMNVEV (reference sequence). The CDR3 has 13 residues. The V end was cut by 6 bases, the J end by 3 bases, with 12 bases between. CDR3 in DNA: TGTGCCAGCAGCTCGACAGGAGACTACGAGCAGTACTTC. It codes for CASSSTGDYEQYF.

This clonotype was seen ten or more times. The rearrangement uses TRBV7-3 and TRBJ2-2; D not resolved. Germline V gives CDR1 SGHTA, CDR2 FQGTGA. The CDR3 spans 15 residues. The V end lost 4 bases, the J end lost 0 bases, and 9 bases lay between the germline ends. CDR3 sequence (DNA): TGTGCCAGCAGCTCAGAGATCGCGAACACCGGGGAGCTGTTTTTT. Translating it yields CASSSEIANTGELFF.

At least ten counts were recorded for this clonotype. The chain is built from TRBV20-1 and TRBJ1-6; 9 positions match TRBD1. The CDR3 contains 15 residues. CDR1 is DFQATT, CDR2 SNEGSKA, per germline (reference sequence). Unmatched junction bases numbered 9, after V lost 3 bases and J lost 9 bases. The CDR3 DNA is TGCAGTGCTAGCAAGGACAGGGGTTTGGTTTCACCCCTCCACTTT. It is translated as CSASKDRGLVSPLHF.

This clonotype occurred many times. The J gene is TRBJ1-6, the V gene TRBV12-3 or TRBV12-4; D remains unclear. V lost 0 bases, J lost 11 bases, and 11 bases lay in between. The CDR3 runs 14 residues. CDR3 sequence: CASSLAHRETPLHF. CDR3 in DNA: TGTGCCAGCAGTTTAGCGCATCGGGAGACACCCCTCCACTTT.